At least ten counts were recorded for the clone carrying this T cell receptor beta chain. The donors, all healthy, were Caucasians living in Russia, aged roughly 6 to 90. Staff drew roughly 10 milliliters of peripheral blood from each donor. Each sample yielded at least 5.5 micrograms of PBMC total RNA. The authors ran a second PCR of roughly 6 to 12 cycles using a sample-barcoded 5' primer and a J-beta primer mix. Each cDNA molecule carried a tag from a template-switch adaptor that contained 12 random nucleotides. Via MiXCR, TCRdb re-called the 5' RACE reads, giving one row per CDR3 protein. The sample includes roughly 700,000 distinct CDR3 sequences, roughly 50% of them seen just once. These data belong to a study of blood T cells in healthy people across ages. The CDR3 length is 14 residues. Germline-derived CDR1 and CDR2 are SQVTM and ANQGSEA. The V and J ends lost 5 bases and 3 bases respectively, with 17 bases between them.

The specimen sequenced was blood. The receptor comes from a woman in her sixties in good health. The V gene is TRBV29-1, the J gene TRBJ2-7; D possibly matches TRBD1 or TRBD2 (5 bases each). The CDR3 DNA sequence: TGCAGCGTTATGAGGGGTAGCCAGAACTACGAGCAGTACTTC. It translates to CSVMRGSQNYEQYF.